The 8 T cell receptor beta chains given below trace back to one sample, sequenced in a study of blood T cell repertoires in COVID-19. The protocol was immunoSEQ multiplex PCR, while the TCRdb copy is restricted to in-frame clones and leaves out a portion. The table includes approximately 76,000 clones, about 93% detected once. The specimen was peripheral blood. Receptors originate from a human donor in a cohort sampled during active COVID-19.

The V and J genes are TRBV30 and TRBJ1-2; 7 positions match TRBD1. From germline, CDR1 is GTSNPN and CDR2 SVGIG (reference sequence). The CDR3 spans 14 residues. The CDR3 here is CAQSGDSRNYGYTF. CDR3 coding DNA: TGTGCTCAAAGTGGGGACAGCCGGAACTATGGCTACACCTTC.

The DNA of the CDR3 is TGTGCCAGCAGTTTAGGGAGGGACGGCGAGCAGTACTTC. This codes for CASSLGRDGEQYF. The rearrangement links TRBV28 to TRBJ2-7; 7 bases line up with TRBD2. V was clipped by 2 bases and J by 6 bases; unmatched bases: 4. CDR3 length: 13 residues. Germline V gene sequence: CDR1 MDHEN, CDR2 SYDVKM.

The chain combines TRBV11-2 with TRBJ1-1; 7 bases match TRBD1. Trimming cost V 2 bases and J 2 bases; bases outside gene matches: 14. Germline V gene data show CDR1 as SGHAT and CDR2 as FQNNGV. The CDR3 is made up of 18 amino acids. CDR3 sequence reads: CASSLNWAGRGTNTEAFF. The CDR3 nucleotides read TGTGCCAGCAGCTTAAACTGGGCCGGCAGGGGGACTAACACTGAAGCTTTCTTT.

This clone was recorded once. The V and J genes are TRBV27 and TRBJ2-7, with 9 bases matching TRBD1. Germline CDR1 MNHEY, CDR2 SMNVEV (reference sequence). This CDR3 contains 16 residues. The ends lost 0 bases at V and 2 bases at J; junction bases unmatched: 5. The CDR3 loop is CASSLSGQGLAYEQYF. The CDR3 coding sequence is TGTGCCAGCAGTTTATCGGGACAGGGCCTTGCCTACGAGCAGTACTTC.

This sequence joins TRBV19 and TRBJ2-7, with a weak D call TRBD2 (5 bases). Between the trimmed V and J ends, which lost 7 bases and 2 bases, there was a span of 9 bases. The V gene's germline CDR1 is LNHDA and CDR2 SQIVND (reference sequence). The CDR3 runs 12 residues. The CDR3 spells CASTDGAYEQYF. DNA of the CDR3: TGTGCCAGTACGGACGGGGCCTACGAGCAGTACTTC.

The rearrangement links TRBV5-4 to TRBJ2-7; D is uncertain. This CDR3 is 13 amino acids long. The V end lost 3 bases, the J end lost 0 bases, and 7 bases lay between the germline ends. Per germline, CDR1 SGHNT and CDR2 YYREEE (reference sequence). Here the CDR3 DNA reads TGTGCCAGCAGCTCGAGAGGCTCCTACGAGCAGTACTTC. Translating it yields CASSSRGSYEQYF.

This clone has a single count. The rearrangement uses TRBV11-2 and TRBJ1-5; possible D gene TRBD1, 5 bases. Per the germline V gene, CDR1 is SGHAT and CDR2 is FQNNGV. This CDR3 comprises 13 residues. V shed 1 base and J shed 6 bases, with 7 bases lying between them. The CDR3 bases are TGTGCCAGCAGCTTAGTAGGGGTTCAGCCCCAGCATTTT. Protein product: CASSLVGVQPQHF.

The V and J genes are TRBV2 and TRBJ2-5; TRBD2 agrees at 13 bases. Germline CDR1 reads SNHLY; CDR2 reads FYNNEI. The CDR3 covers 15 residues. Unmatched junction bases numbered 3, after V lost 7 bases and J lost 1 base. CDR3 sequence: CASKTSGGLQETQYF. CDR3 DNA sequence: TGTGCCAGCAAGACTAGCGGGGGGCTCCAAGAGACCCAGTACTTC.